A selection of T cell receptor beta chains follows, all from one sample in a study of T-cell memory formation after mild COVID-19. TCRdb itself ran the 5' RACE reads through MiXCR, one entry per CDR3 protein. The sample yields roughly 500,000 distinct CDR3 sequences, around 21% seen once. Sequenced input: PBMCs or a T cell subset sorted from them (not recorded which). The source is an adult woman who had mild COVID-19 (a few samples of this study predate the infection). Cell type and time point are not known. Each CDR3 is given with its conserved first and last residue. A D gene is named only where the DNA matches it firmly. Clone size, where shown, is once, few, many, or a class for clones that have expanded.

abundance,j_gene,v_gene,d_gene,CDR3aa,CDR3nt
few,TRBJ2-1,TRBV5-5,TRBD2,CASSLSGGSLNNEQFF,TGTGCCAGCAGCCTTAGCGGGGGATCCCTTAACAATGAGCAGTTCTTC
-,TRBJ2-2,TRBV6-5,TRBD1,CASNQGARMTGELFF,TGTGCCAGCAATCAGGGGGCGCGAATGACCGGGGAGCTGTTTTTT
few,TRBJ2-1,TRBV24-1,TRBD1,CATSDPGQGDNEQFF,TGTGCCACCAGTGACCCGGGACAGGGAGACAATGAGCAGTTCTTC
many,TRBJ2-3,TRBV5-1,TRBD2,CASSLGAGGPDTQYF,TGCGCCAGCAGCTTGGGCGCGGGAGGCCCAGATACGCAGTATTTT
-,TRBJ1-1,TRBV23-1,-,CASSQSRGEAFF,TGCGCCAGCAGTCAATCGCGGGGAGAAGCTTTCTTT
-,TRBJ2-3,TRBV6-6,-,CASSYRLVDTQYF,TGTGCCAGCAGTTACCGATTGGTGGATACGCAGTATTTT
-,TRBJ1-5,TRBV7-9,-,CASSLETVGNQPQHF,TGTGCCAGCAGCTTAGAGACAGTGGGCAATCAGCCCCAGCATTTT
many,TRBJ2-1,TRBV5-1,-,CASSLRGPGYNEQFF,TGCGCCAGCAGCTTGAGGGGCCCCGGGTACAATGAGCAGTTCTTC
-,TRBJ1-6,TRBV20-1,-,CSARRVTGLLSPLHF,TGCAGTGCTAGGCGCGTGACAGGTCTTTTATCACCCCTCCACTTT
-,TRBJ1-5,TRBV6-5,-,CASSTTGSRQPQHF,TGTGCCAGCAGTACCACGGGGAGTCGTCAGCCCCAGCATTTT
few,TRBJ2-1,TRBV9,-,CASSVVGSSYNEQFF,TGTGCCAGCAGCGTAGTAGGCAGCTCCTACAATGAGCAGTTCTTC
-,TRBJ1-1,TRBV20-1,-,CSARPGGENTEAFF,TGCAGTGCTAGACCGGGAGGGGAGAACACTGAAGCTTTCTTT
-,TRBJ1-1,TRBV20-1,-,CSARLLGGLNTEAFF,TGCAGTGCTAGACTCCTAGGGGGGCTGAACACTGAAGCTTTCTTT
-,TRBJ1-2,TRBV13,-,CASSLVYNGANYGYTF,TGTGCCAGCAGCTTGGTTTACAACGGGGCTAACTATGGCTACACCTTC
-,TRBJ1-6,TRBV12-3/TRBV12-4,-,CASSPDSYVLPNSPLHF,TGTGCCAGCAGTCCCGACAGTTACGTCCTCCCCAATTCACCCCTCCACTTT
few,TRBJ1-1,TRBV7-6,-,CASSRDGGSTEAFF,TGTGCCAGCAGCAGAGACGGGGGGAGCACTGAAGCTTTCTTT
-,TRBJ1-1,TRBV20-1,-,CSAAVPVMNTEAFF,TGCAGTGCGGCCGTTCCCGTGATGAACACTGAAGCTTTCTTT
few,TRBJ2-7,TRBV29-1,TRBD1,CSDPRGRGREQYF,TGCAGCGACCCAAGGGGCAGGGGGCGTGAGCAGTACTTC
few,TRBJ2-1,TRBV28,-,CASSSTLYEQFF,TGTGCCAGCAGTTCAACGTTGTATGAGCAGTTCTTC
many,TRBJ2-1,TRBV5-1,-,CASSLGHEQFF,TGTGCCAGCAGTTTGGGCCATGAGCAGTTCTTC
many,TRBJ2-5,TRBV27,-,CASSSGQGEGETQYF,TGTGCCAGCAGTTCGGGACAAGGCGAAGGGGAGACCCAGTACTTC